Listed here are 27 T cell receptor beta chains from one sample, sequenced in a study of cytomegalovirus exposure and HLA in healthy donors. This PCR relied on a set of 60 Vbeta primers and 13 Jbeta primers. Sequencing used immunoSEQ multiplex PCR; TCRdb keeps in-frame clones, though not all of them. Among 200,000 to 250,000 clones listed, more than 65% were seen once. The sequencing input was PBMCs. The source of these receptors is a woman younger than 45 in good health and CMV-seronegative.

Only one count was recorded for this clone. This chain uses TRBV6-6 with TRBJ2-7, with 14 bases matching TRBD2. Germline V gene data show CDR1 as MNHNY and CDR2 as SVGAGI (reference sequence). The CDR3 is made up of 13 amino acids. Trimming took 6 bases from V and 6 from J; bases not matched to a gene: 1. The CDR3 sequence is CASRGLAGVEQYF. The CDR3 DNA reads as TGTGCCAGCAGGGGACTAGCGGGAGTCGAGCAGTACTTC.

V and J are TRBV6-5 and TRBJ2-2, with D perhaps TRBD2 (6 bases). The CDR3 runs to 15 residues. Germline V gene data show CDR1 as MNHEY and CDR2 as SVGAGI. Trimming removed 5 bases at V and 4 bases at J, with 14 bases between. The CDR3 DNA reads TGTGCCAGCAGTACGGCGGGACGGGTCACCGGGGAGCTGTTTTTT. This encodes CASSTAGRVTGELFF.

On this clone: At one end, the junction sequence differs from germline, possibly due to a read error. The V call is TRBV7-9, the J call TRBJ2-3; tentatively, D is TRBD2 (6 bases). Germline lookup yields CDR1 SEHNR and CDR2 FQNEAQ (reference sequence). The CDR3 has 15 residues. CDR3 sequence reads: CSSRTPSDSTDTQYF. In nucleotides, the CDR3 is TGTTCCAGCCGTACTCCTAGCGATAGCACAGATACGCAGTATTTT.

J is TRBJ2-1 and V is TRBV13, with D perhaps matching TRBD1 (5 bases). The V and J ends lost 5 bases and 3 bases respectively, with 20 bases between them. Looked up from germline, CDR1 is PRHDT and CDR2 is FYEKMQ (reference sequence). The CDR3 sequence is 17 residues long. Here the CDR3 reads CASSRKGATRNYNEQFF. Here the CDR3 DNA reads TGTGCCAGCAGCCGAAAAGGGGCGACTCGGAACTACAATGAGCAGTTCTTC.

The chain combines TRBV7-6 with TRBJ2-7; a possible D gene is TRBD1 (5 bases). Germline CDR1 and CDR2: SGHVS and FNYEAQ. V lost 5 bases to trimming and J lost 6 bases, with 14 bases between them. This CDR3 contains 13 residues. For the CDR3, the DNA is TGTGCCAGCAGCACTATTCCCCAGGGCGAGCAGTACTTC. It translates to CASSTIPQGEQYF.

The CDR3, as DNA: TGTGCCAGCAGAGGGGGCTCCTATAATTCACCCCTCCACTTT. This codes for CASRGGSYNSPLHF. The chain couples TRBV6-6 to TRBJ1-6; the D gene is possibly TRBD1 (6 bases). CDR3 length equals 14 residues. V was pared by 6 bases and J by 0 bases, with 6 bases between. Germline CDR1 is MNHNY and CDR2 is SVGAGI (reference sequence).

The rearrangement joins TRBV7-9 to TRBJ1-5; TRBD1 matches at 7 bases. Trimming removed 5 bases from V and 5 bases from J; junction bases left unmatched: 12. Germline V gene sequence: CDR1 SEHNR, CDR2 FQNEAQ (reference sequence). CDR3 length equals 16 residues. For the CDR3, the DNA is TGTGCCAGCAGCCCCTATTCAGACAGGGATCATCAGCCCCAGCATTTT. This translates into CASSPYSDRDHQPQHF.

The rearrangement uses TRBV6-1 and TRBJ2-5; TRBD2 matches 8 bases. Germline CDR1 and CDR2: MNHNS and SASEGT. The CDR3 runs to 15 residues. V lost 8 bases, J lost 5 bases, and 13 bases stayed unmatched. The CDR3 coding sequence is TGTGCCAGCGCCCACGGGGGGGGGCCGGGGGAGACCCAGTACTTC. Its translation: CASAHGGGPGETQYF.

This clone was counted between two and nine times. Its ends do not fully match the called genes, so a read error is possible. Other nucleotide sequences from this sample produce the same CDR3. This sequence joins TRBV4-1 and TRBJ1-6; D is uncertain. The germline V gene encodes CDR1 MGHRA and CDR2 YSYEKL. The CDR3 sequence is 15 residues long. Here the CDR3 DNA reads TGTGCCAGCAGCCAAGAACTCAGGAAAAATTCACCCCTCCACTTT. This codes for CASSQELRKNSPLHF.

This chain's CDR3 is CASSPPLVYGYTF. For the CDR3, the DNA is TGTGCCAGCTCACCCCCCCTAGTTTATGGCTACACCTTC. The rearrangement links TRBV18 to TRBJ1-2; no clear D. The germline V gene has CDR1 KGHSH and CDR2 LQKENI. V dropped 3 bases and J dropped 5 bases, with 10 bases sitting between them. This CDR3 contains 13 residues.

The CDR3 here is CANWKGTGDNYGYTF. The CDR3 region has the DNA TGTGCCAATTGGAAGGGGACAGGGGATAACTATGGCTACACCTTC. V gene TRBV6-4 combines with J gene TRBJ1-2, with 10 nucleotides matching TRBD1. J was trimmed by 1 base and V by 10 bases; bases with no gene match: 9. The CDR3 runs 15 residues. Per the germline V gene, CDR1 is MRHNA and CDR2 is SNTAGT.

This chain joins TRBV11-3 and TRBJ2-5; D perhaps matches TRBD1 (6 bases). This CDR3 is built from 16 residues. Trimming pared 1 base from V and 0 bases from J, leaving 12 bases between. Germline assignment: CDR1 SGHNT and CDR2 YENEEA. The DNA for the CDR3 is TGTGCCAGCAGCTTAGGACAGGTCCGGTACCAAGAGACCCAGTACTTC. Its translation: CASSLGQVRYQETQYF.

The V and J genes are TRBV18 and TRBJ2-7; 8 bases align to TRBD1. There are 15 residues in the CDR3. The germline CDR1 and CDR2 sequences are KGHSH and LQKENI. Germline trimming cut 1 base from V and 4 bases from J; bases unmatched to any gene: 6. This CDR3 reads CASSPRTGFGYEQYF. The DNA for the CDR3 is TGTGCCAGCTCACCACGGACAGGGTTTGGATACGAGCAGTACTTC.

The chain joins TRBV11-3 to TRBJ1-4, with TRBD1 as a possible D gene (5 bases). Trimming shortened V by 5 bases and J by 5 bases, and 15 bases separated the two germline ends. Per germline, CDR1 SGHNT and CDR2 YENEEA. The CDR3 totals 15 residues. DNA for the CDR3: TGTGCCAGCAGCGCCCGACAGAATCCCAATGAAAAACTGTTTTTT. Translation: CASSARQNPNEKLFF.

The chain joins TRBV2 to TRBJ2-5; TRBD2 is a possible D gene (5 bases). V lost 5 bases, J lost 1 base, and 8 bases lay in between. Germline V gives CDR1 SNHLY, CDR2 FYNNEI. The CDR3 has 13 residues. The chain's CDR3 is CASSRGAQETQYF. The CDR3 nucleotides are TGTGCCAGCAGTCGGGGAGCCCAAGAGACCCAGTACTTC.

The V call is TRBV9, the J call TRBJ2-5; maybe TRBD2 (5 bases). This CDR3 contains 16 residues. Germline CDR1 is SGDLS and CDR2 is YYNGEE. The V end lost 0 bases, the J end lost 5 bases, and 17 bases lay between the germline ends. CDR3 sequence: CASSVGLMAISETQYF. Written as DNA, the CDR3 is TGTGCCAGCAGCGTAGGACTAATGGCGATATCGGAGACCCAGTACTTC.

This clone came up a few times. This chain connects TRBV5-1 to TRBJ2-5, with 8 bases identical to TRBD1. From germline, CDR1 is SGHRS and CDR2 YFSETQ. The CDR3 loop spans 14 amino acids. V shed 3 bases and J 0 bases; nucleotides not matched to a gene: 1. DNA of the CDR3: TGCGCCAGCAGCTGGACAGGGTACCAAGAGACCCAGTACTTC. It encodes CASSWTGYQETQYF.

The chain links TRBV7-2 to TRBJ2-2; weak D call: TRBD1 (6 bases). The germline V gene encodes CDR1 SGHTA and CDR2 FQGNSA. The CDR3 is 15 residues long. V was trimmed by 5 bases and J by 0 bases, leaving 10 bases between them. The CDR3: CASSTGTSNTGELFF. The CDR3 DNA follows: TGTGCCAGCAGCACCGGGACATCGAACACCGGGGAGCTGTTTTTT.

This clone was seen only a few times. J is TRBJ2-7 and V is TRBV19; 12 positions match TRBD1. J was trimmed by 2 bases and V by 4 bases; bases with no gene match: 0. Germline CDR1 and CDR2: LNHDA and SQIVND (reference sequence). This CDR3 region has 14 residues. CDR3 residues: CASSRDRGPYEQYF. CDR3 coding DNA: TGTGCCAGTAGTAGGGACAGGGGGCCCTACGAGCAGTACTTC. Together with reference TRBV19 and TRBJ2-7, the CDR3 gives the full variable domain: DGGITQSPKYLFRKEGQNVTLSCEQNLNHDAMYWYRQDPGQGLRLIYYSQIVNDFQKGDIAEGYSVSREKKESFPLTVTSAQKNPTAFYLCASSRDRGPYEQYFGPGTRLTVT.

This rearrangement joins TRBV5-6 to TRBJ1-1; no clear D. Germline loops: CDR1 SGHDT, CDR2 YYEEEE. Trimming removed 4 bases from V and 3 bases from J, with 10 bases in between. The CDR3 has 13 amino acids. The CDR3 region has the DNA TGTGCCAGCAGCGACGGGAGGGACACTGAAGCTTTCTTT. Protein: CASSDGRDTEAFF.

Note on this clone: This sample includes further DNA sequences coding for the same CDR3. The chain carries TRBV30 and TRBJ1-6; D might be TRBD1 (6 bases). V was trimmed by 2 bases and J by 5 bases, leaving 10 bases between them. The CDR3 contains 14 residues. CDR1 is GTSNPN and CDR2 is SVGIG in the germline V gene (reference sequence). CDR3 coding DNA: TGTGCCTGGAGTCGAACAGGGCATAATTCACCCCTCCACTTT. Protein sequence: CAWSRTGHNSPLHF.

The gene calls are TRBV18 and TRBJ1-2, with D perhaps TRBD1 (6 bases). Trimming took 2 bases from V and 4 from J, leaving 11 bases between them. CDR3 size: 14 residues. CDR1 and CDR2 from the germline V gene are KGHSH and LQKENI. In DNA form, the CDR3 reads TGTGCCAGCTCACCAGCAGGGGATAGCTATGGCTACACCTTC. It is translated as CASSPAGDSYGYTF.

In this sample, this clone turned up a few times. The chain recombines TRBV2 with TRBJ2-7; 8 bases map to TRBD2. The germline CDR1 and CDR2 sequences are SNHLY and FYNNEI. The CDR3 consists of 15 residues. With V trimmed by 5 bases and J by 3 bases, 9 bases remained unmatched. The chain's CDR3 is CASSPPGLASYEQYF. The CDR3 DNA is TGTGCCAGCAGTCCGCCTGGACTAGCTAGCTACGAGCAGTACTTC. The full variable domain, in which reference TRBV2 and TRBJ2-7 provide the parts outside the CDR3, is EPEVTQTPSHQVTQMGQEVILRCVPISNHLYFYWYRQILGQKVEFLVSFYNNEISEKSEIFDDQFSVERPDGSNFTLKIRSTKLEDSAMYFCASSPPGLASYEQYFGPGTRLTVT.

This chain joins TRBV6-6 and TRBJ2-3; the D gene is possibly TRBD2 (6 bases). Trimming removed 3 bases from V and 1 base from J, with 14 bases in between. The CDR3 spans 16 residues. Per the germline V gene, CDR1 is MNHNY and CDR2 is SVGAGI (reference sequence). DNA for the CDR3: TGTGCCAGCAGTTATCTGGCTAGCGAGGGCACAGATACGCAGTATTTT. This sequence encodes CASSYLASEGTDTQYF.

This clone was detected only a few times. This chain links TRBV18 with TRBJ1-5, with 11 bases lining up with TRBD1. The CDR3 totals 15 residues. The V gene's germline CDR1 is KGHSH and CDR2 LQKENI. The J segment lost 7 bases and the V segment lost 3 bases, leaving 5 bases of the junction unmatched. The CDR3, as DNA: TGTGCCAGCTCACCGGGGGGACAGGGGGGACAGCCCCAGCATTTT. This gives the protein CASSPGGQGGQPQHF.

This clone was seen a handful of times. This chain links TRBV11-3 with TRBJ2-5; D is uncertain. Germline V gene sequence: CDR1 SGHNT, CDR2 YENEEA. The CDR3 consists of 13 residues. The ends were cut back, 3 bases at V and 5 bases at J, with 10 bases in the middle. The CDR3 coding sequence is TGTGCCAGCAGCTTTTTTCCGTCCGAGACCCAGTACTTC. Protein: CASSFFPSETQYF.

The rearrangement joins TRBV6-4 to TRBJ1-1; TRBD1 might be the D (5 bases). Deletions cut 2 bases from V and 1 base from J, with 5 bases between. This CDR3 comprises 13 residues. From germline, CDR1 is MRHNA and CDR2 SNTAGT. The CDR3 loop is CASSDTGNTEAFF. CDR3 coding DNA: TGTGCCAGCAGTGACACAGGGAACACTGAAGCTTTCTTT.